A selection of T cell receptor beta chains follows, all from one sample in a study of cytomegalovirus exposure and HLA in healthy donors. Libraries were prepared by immunoSEQ multiplex PCR; TCRdb keeps only in-frame clonotypes and omits some of them. The repertoire holds under 130,000 clones, with over 70% as singletons. Sequenced material: PBMCs. Receptors originate from a male donor in good health and CMV-seronegative. Both conserved end residues are part of each CDR3. D genes are given only for firm matches. The listing skips clone size in some rows; elsewhere it reads once, few, many or a size class.

TRBJ2-7	TRBD2	NA	TRBV5-8	15	TGTGCCAGCAGATTGGACTTGCGGGGGACCTACGAGCAGTACTTC	CASRLDLRGTYEQYF
TRBJ1-2	NA	NA	TRBV19	13	TGTGCCAGTAGTGGCAGGGGACGTTATGGCTACACCTTC	CASSGRGRYGYTF
TRBJ2-7	TRBD1	NA	TRBV18	14	TGTGCCAGCTCACCCACGAGGGGGCTCAGCGAGCAGTACTTC	CASSPTRGLSEQYF
TRBJ2-5	TRBD2	NA	TRBV11-2	17	TGTGCCAGCAGCTTAGTAACTAGCGGGAGTACGGGGGAGACCCAGTACTTC	CASSLVTSGSTGETQYF
TRBJ2-7	NA	once	TRBV23-1	17	TGCGCCAGCAGTCGCCAGGCGATAACCTCCGACCCCTACGAGCAGTACTTC	CASSRQAITSDPYEQYF
TRBJ2-7	NA	NA	TRBV7-9	15	TGTGCCACCACCTTCCGGGGCGGGGCCACCTACGAGCAGTACTTC	CATTFRGGATYEQYF
TRBJ1-6	TRBD1	NA	TRBV11-3	15	TGTGCCAGCAGTGGACAGGGGGCAGTTAATTCACCCCTCCACTTT	CASSGQGAVNSPLHF
TRBJ1-5	TRBD1	NA	TRBV10-3	15	TGTGCCATCAGTGAGTCAGGAGGGGGCGACCAGCCCCAGCATTTT	CAISESGGGDQPQHF
TRBJ2-2	NA	NA	TRBV5-4	16	TGTGCCAGCAGCCCTCCGTCCGGGAGGAACACCGGGGAGCTGTTTTTT	CASSPPSGRNTGELFF
TRBJ2-3	NA	NA	TRBV7-3	15	TGTGCCAGCAGCTTAGACGGGAGTTGGGCAGATACGCAGTATTTT	CASSLDGSWADTQYF
TRBJ1-2	NA	NA	TRBV30	15	TGTGCCTGGAGTCCCCGCGACAGGCCCACCGGGGGCTACACCTTC	CAWSPRDRPTGGYTF
TRBJ2-1	TRBD1	NA	TRBV19	15	TGTGCCAGTAGTCTTGACCGGGACAGGGAGTATGAGCAGTTCTTC	CASSLDRDREYEQFF
TRBJ1-3	NA	NA	TRBV6-5	14	TGTGCCAGCAGTTACACGAACAACGGAAACACCATATATTTT	CASSYTNNGNTIYF
TRBJ2-5	NA	NA	TRBV5-1	14	TGCGCCAGCAGCTTCCCCGGGGTCCAAGAGACCCAGTACTTC	CASSFPGVQETQYF
TRBJ2-7	NA	few	TRBV7-9	17	TGTGCCAGCAGCTTAAACCAATTTAGCGATAGCTCCTACGAGCAGTACTTC	CASSLNQFSDSSYEQYF
TRBJ2-1	NA	NA	TRBV7-9	15	TGTTCCAGCAGCTCGACTAGTAGCTCCTACAATGAGCAGTTCTTC	CSSSSTSSSYNEQFF
TRBJ2-5	NA	NA	TRBV7-2	13	TGTGCCAGCAGCTTAGGAGGGTCGGAGACCCAGTACTTC	CASSLGGSETQYF
TRBJ2-7	NA	once	TRBV12-2	18	TGTGCAAGTCGCTTAGCTGCTAAATCTGAGGGTACATCCTACGAGCAGTACTTC	CASRLAAKSEGTSYEQYF
TRBJ2-3	NA	NA	TRBV4-2	15	TGTGCCAGCAGCCAAGGGTCCTCTGAGGCAGATGCGCAGTATTTT	CASSQGSSEADAQYF
TRBJ2-1	TRBD2	NA	TRBV10-1	14	TGCGCCAGCAGTACTTCTAGCGGGAGCAATGAGCAGTTCTTC	CASSTSSGSNEQFF
TRBJ2-7	TRBD2	NA	TRBV9	17	TGTGCCAGCAGCTCGGGACTAGCGGGAGGGCCGTCCGACGAGCAGTACTTC	CASSSGLAGGPSDEQYF
TRBJ1-1	NA	NA	TRBV27	13	TGTGCCAGCAGACTAATTGCTGACACTGAAGCTTTCTTT	CASRLIADTEAFF
TRBJ2-7	TRBD2	NA	TRBV5-1	16	TGCGCCAGCAGCCTAGCTGGCGGGGACTACTCCTACGAGCAGTACTTC	CASSLAGGDYSYEQYF
TRBJ2-3	TRBD2	NA	TRBV19	14	TGTGCCAGTAGCCCGTTGCTTAGTAGCGGGACGCAGTATTTT	CASSPLLSSGTQYF
TRBJ2-7	TRBD1	NA	TRBV7-8	17	TGTGCCAGCAGCTTAGTCAGAGCCGGGACAGGTCTCTACGAGCAGTACTTC	CASSLVRAGTGLYEQYF
TRBJ2-1	TRBD2	NA	TRBV5-1	16	TGCGCCAGCAGCTTCCGGACTAGCGGGGACAACAATGAGCAGTTCTTC	CASSFRTSGDNNEQFF
TRBJ2-7	NA	NA	TRBV10-1	14	TGCGCCAGCAGCGTTGACCGCGGGTTCTACGAGCAGTACTTC	CASSVDRGFYEQYF
TRBJ1-4	TRBD1	few	TRBV6-1	14	TGTGCCAGCAGTGTAAGACAGGGAAATGAAAAACTGTTTTTT	CASSVRQGNEKLFF
TRBJ2-7	NA	NA	TRBV29-1	14	TGCAGCGTCCAGGTATACGGTGGAGGCTACGAGCAGTACTTC	CSVQVYGGGYEQYF
TRBJ2-1	TRBD2	few	TRBV7-6	13	TGTGCCAGCAGCTTTAGCGGGAGCAATGAGCAGTTCTTC	CASSFSGSNEQFF
TRBJ2-7	NA	NA	TRBV21-1	23	TGTGCCAGCAGCAAAGCGCTTCATCCCACCAGACTAGCGGGAGAAGGTAGCACCTACGAGCAGTACTTC	CASSKALHPTRLAGEGSTYEQYF
TRBJ2-1	NA	NA	TRBV6-5	15	TGTGCCAGCAGTCCCGTTCCGTTCGGGGACAATGAGCAGTTCTTC	CASSPVPFGDNEQFF
TRBJ2-7	NA	NA	TRBV10-3	13	TGTGCCATCAGCTCAGGACAGACCTACGAGCAGTACTTC	CAISSGQTYEQYF
TRBJ2-1	TRBD2	NA	TRBV11-2	16	TGTGCCAGCAGCTTATATGGGGGAGGGTCCTACAATGAGCAGTTCTTC	CASSLYGGGSYNEQFF
TRBJ2-2	NA	once	TRBV7-9	13	TGTGCCAGCAGCTTATCCGTAGCCGGGGAGCTGTTTTTT	CASSLSVAGELFF
TRBJ1-3	NA	many	TRBV18	13	TGTGCCAGTTCGGGTAGCTCTGGAAACACCATATATTTT	CASSGSSGNTIYF
TRBJ1-5	NA	few	TRBV2	15	TGTGCCAGCAGTGAATTGACTATTGGGAATCAGCCCCAGCATTTT	CASSELTIGNQPQHF
TRBJ1-1	NA	NA	TRBV7-9	14	TGTGCCAGCAGCGCAACACAGGGGAACACTGAAGCTTTCTTT	CASSATQGNTEAFF
TRBJ2-7	NA	NA	TRBV27	14	TGTGCCAGCAGTTCCGGGACCGGGAGACCCGAGCAGTACTTC	CASSSGTGRPEQYF
TRBJ2-1	TRBD2	NA	TRBV5-1	17	TGCGCCAGCAGTATACAGCACCTAGCGGGAGGGACCAATGAGCAGTTCTTC	CASSIQHLAGGTNEQFF
TRBJ1-5	NA	NA	TRBV27	16	TGTGCCAGCAGTTTAAGGCGGGGTAATAGCAATCAGCCCCAGCATTTT	CASSLRRGNSNQPQHF
TRBJ2-7	TRBD1	NA	TRBV11-2	15	TGTGCCAGCAGCTTCCCGCCCAGGGGGACCTACGAGCAGTACTTC	CASSFPPRGTYEQYF